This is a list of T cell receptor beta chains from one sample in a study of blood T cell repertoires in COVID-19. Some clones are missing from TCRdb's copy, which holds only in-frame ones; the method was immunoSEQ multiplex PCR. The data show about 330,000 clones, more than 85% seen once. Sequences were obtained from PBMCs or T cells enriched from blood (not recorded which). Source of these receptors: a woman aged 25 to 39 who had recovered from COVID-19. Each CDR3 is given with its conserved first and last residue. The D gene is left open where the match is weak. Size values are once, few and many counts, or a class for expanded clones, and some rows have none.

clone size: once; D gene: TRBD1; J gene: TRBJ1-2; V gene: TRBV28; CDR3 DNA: TGTGCCAGCAGTTTGTGGGACAGGGAGGGTTATGGCTACACCTTC; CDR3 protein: CASSLWDREGYGYTF
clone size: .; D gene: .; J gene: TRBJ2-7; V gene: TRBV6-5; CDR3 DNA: TGTGCCAGCAGTTACTCCTACGGTTCCTACGAGCAGTACTTC; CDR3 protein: CASSYSYGSYEQYF
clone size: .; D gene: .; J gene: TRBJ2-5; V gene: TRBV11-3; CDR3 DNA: TGTGCCAGCAGCTTAGCGGCAGGGGCCGGGGAGACCCAGTACTTC; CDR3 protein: CASSLAAGAGETQYF
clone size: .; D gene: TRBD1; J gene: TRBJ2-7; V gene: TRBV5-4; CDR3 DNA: TGTGCCAGCAGCTTGATCGGACAGGGGTTAGTCTACGAGCAGTACTTC; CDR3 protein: CASSLIGQGLVYEQYF
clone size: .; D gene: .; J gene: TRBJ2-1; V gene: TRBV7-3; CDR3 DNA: TGTGCCAGCAGCCCCACGACTCGGAGGTCCGGTAATGAGCAGTTCTTC; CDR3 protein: CASSPTTRRSGNEQFF
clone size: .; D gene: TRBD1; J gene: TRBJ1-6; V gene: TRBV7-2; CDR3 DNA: TGTGCCAGCAGCTCTTTCGGACAGGGACTAAATTCACCCCTCCACTTT; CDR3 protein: CASSSFGQGLNSPLHF
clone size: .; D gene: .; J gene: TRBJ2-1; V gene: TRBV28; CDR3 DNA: TGTGCCAGCAGTTTTTACCAGTCTGGTCAGCAGTTCTTC; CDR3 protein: CASSFYQSGQQFF
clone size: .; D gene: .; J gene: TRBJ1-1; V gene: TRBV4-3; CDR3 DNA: TGCGCCAGCAGCCAAGATCGGAGGCTTGAAGCTTTCTTT; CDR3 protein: CASSQDRRLEAFF
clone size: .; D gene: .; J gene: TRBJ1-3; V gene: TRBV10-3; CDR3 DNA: TGTGCCATCAGCGCGGGCAGCTCTGGAAACACCATATATTTT; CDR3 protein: CAISAGSSGNTIYF
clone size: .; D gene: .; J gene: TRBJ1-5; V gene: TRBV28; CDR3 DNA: TGTGCCAGCAGTTTGTCAGGCACGCCCCAGCATTTT; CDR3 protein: CASSLSGTPQHF
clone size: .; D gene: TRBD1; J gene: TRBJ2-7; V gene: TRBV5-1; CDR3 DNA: TGCGCCAGCAGCTTGGGACAGGGAACAAACGAGCAGTACTTC; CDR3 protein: CASSLGQGTNEQYF
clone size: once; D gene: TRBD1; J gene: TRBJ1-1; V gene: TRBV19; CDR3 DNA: TGTGCCAGTAGTGTCGGAACCAGGGGGCCTACTGAAGCTTTCTTT; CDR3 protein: CASSVGTRGPTEAFF
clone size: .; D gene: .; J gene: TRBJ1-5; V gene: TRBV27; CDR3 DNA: TGTGCCAGCAGTCCGGGGAGAGGCAATCAGCCCCAGCATTTT; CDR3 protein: CASSPGRGNQPQHF
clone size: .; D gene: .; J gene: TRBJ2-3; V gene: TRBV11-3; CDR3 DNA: TGTGCCAGCAGCCCAGGGGTCGGAGATACGCAGTATTTT; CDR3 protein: CASSPGVGDTQYF
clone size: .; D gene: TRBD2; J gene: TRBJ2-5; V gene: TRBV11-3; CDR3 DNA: TGTGCCAGCAGCCCCCGGGACTACCCGCAAGAGACCCAGTACTTC; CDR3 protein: CASSPRDYPQETQYF
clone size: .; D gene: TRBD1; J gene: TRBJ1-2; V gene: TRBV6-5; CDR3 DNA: TGTGCCAGCAGCGATCGGGACAGGGGACGAGGCTACACCTTC; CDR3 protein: CASSDRDRGRGYTF
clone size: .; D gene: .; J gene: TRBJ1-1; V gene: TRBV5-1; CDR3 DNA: TGCGCCAGCAGCACGAGCCAGGGAAGCACTGAAGCTTTCTTT; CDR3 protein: CASSTSQGSTEAFF
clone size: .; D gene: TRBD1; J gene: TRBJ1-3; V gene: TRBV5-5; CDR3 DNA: TGTGCCAGCAGCTTCGAGGGGGCATCTGGAAACACCATATATTTT; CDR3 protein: CASSFEGASGNTIYF
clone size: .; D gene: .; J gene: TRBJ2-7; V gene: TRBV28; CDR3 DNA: TGTGCCAGCAGTTCTATACAGGGAAAGGCATCTATCGAGCAGTACTTC; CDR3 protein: CASSSIQGKASIEQYF
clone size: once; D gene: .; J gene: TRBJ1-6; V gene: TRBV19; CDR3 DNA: TGTGCCAGTAGTATTCGCGGCTCACCCCTCCACTTT; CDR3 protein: CASSIRGSPLHF
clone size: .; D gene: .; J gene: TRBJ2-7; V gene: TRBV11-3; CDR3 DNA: TGTGCCAGCAGCGATATGGGGGGAGAGAGATTCTCCTACGAGCAGTACTTC; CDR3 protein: CASSDMGGERFSYEQYF
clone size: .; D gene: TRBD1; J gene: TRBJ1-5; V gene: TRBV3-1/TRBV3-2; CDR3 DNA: TGTGCCAGCAGCCAAACAGGGGTTCAGCCCCAGCATTTT; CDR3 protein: CASSQTGVQPQHF
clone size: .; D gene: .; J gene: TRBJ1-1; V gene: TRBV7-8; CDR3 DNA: TGTGCCAGCAGCTTATTCAGGGGGAACACTGAAGCTTTCTTT; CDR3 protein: CASSLFRGNTEAFF
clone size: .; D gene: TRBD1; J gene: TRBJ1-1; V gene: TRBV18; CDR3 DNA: TGTGCCAGCTCACCTAGACAGGGGATGTTCGGGAACACTGAAGCTTTCTTT; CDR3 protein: CASSPRQGMFGNTEAFF
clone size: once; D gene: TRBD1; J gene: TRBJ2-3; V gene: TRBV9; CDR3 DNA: TGTGCCAGCAGCGTAGAGGCAGGGGGCGCAGATACGCAGTATTTT; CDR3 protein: CASSVEAGGADTQYF
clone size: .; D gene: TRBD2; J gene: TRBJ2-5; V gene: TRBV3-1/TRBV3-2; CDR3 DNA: TGTGCCAGCAGCCCAGGACTAGCGGGAGGGCACGAGACCCAGTACTTC; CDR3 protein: CASSPGLAGGHETQYF
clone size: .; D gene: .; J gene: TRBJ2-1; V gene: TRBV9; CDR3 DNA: TGTGCCAGCAGCGTAGATCTCCACGGGAGATACAATGAGCAGTTCTTC; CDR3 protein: CASSVDLHGRYNEQFF
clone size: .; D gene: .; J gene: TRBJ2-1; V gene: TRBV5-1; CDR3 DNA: TGCGCCAGCAGCTTCAGAACCAAAAACAATGAGCAGTTCTTC; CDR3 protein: CASSFRTKNNEQFF
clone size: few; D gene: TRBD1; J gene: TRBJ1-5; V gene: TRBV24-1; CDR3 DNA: TGTGCCACCAGTGACCGGACAGGTCCCAATCAGCCCCAGCATTTT; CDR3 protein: CATSDRTGPNQPQHF
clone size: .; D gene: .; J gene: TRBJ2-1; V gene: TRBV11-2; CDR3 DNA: TGTGCCAGCAGCTTAGCAACTAGCGAGCAGTTCTTC; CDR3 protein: CASSLATSEQFF
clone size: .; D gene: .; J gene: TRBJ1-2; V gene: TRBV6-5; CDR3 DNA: TGTGCCAGCAGCCTTCCTCAGGGGAATGGCTACACCTTC; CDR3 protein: CASSLPQGNGYTF
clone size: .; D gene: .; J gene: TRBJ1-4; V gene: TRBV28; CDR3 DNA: TGTGCCAGCAGCCTATCGCAGGGTAGTGAAAAACTGTTTTTT; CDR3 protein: CASSLSQGSEKLFF
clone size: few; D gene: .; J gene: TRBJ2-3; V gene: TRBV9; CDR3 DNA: TGTGCCAGCAGCGGGAGAACAGATACGCAGTATTTT; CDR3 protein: CASSGRTDTQYF
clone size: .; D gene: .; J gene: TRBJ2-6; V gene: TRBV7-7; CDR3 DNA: TGTGCTAGCAGCTTAGGCAGCTCTGGGGCCAACGTCCTGACTTTC; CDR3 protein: CASSLGSSGANVLTF
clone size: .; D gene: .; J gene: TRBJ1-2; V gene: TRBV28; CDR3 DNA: TGTGCCACGCACGGGGGGCATGGCTATGGCTACACCTTC; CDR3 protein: CATHGGHGYGYTF
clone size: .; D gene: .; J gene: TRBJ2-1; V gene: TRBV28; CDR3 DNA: TGTGCCAGCAGTTTAGGAGATGAGCAGTTCTTC; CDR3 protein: CASSLGDEQFF
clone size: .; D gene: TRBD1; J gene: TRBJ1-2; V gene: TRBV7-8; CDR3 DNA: TGTGCCAGCAGCTTTGACAGGGGTGGCTACACCTTC; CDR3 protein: CASSFDRGGYTF
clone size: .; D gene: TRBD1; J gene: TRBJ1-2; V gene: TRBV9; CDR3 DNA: TGTGCCAGCAGCGTAGAAACAGGGGCGACTACCTTC; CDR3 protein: CASSVETGATTF
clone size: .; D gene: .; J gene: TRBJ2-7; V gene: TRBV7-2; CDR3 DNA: TGTGCCAGCGGCTATCCGAGTCCCTACGAGCAGTACTTC; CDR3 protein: CASGYPSPYEQYF
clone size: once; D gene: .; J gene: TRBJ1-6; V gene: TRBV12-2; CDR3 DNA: TGTGCAAGTCGCTTAAGGTTATCCCAGCAGGTATGGATACCCCTCCACTTT; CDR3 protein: CASRLRLSQQVWIPLHF
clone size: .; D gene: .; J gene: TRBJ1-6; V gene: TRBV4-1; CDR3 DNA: TGCGCCAGCAGCCAACTAGGATTATCGAATTCACCCCTCCACTTT; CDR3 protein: CASSQLGLSNSPLHF
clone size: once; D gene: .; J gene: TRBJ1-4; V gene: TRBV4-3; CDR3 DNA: TGCGCCAGCAGTTTTTCCCCCAGGGGAACAACTAATGAAAAACTGTTTTTT; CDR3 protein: CASSFSPRGTTNEKLFF
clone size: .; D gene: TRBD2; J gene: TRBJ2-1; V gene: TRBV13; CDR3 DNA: TGTGCCAGCAGCTTAGTCCGGACTAGCGGGGGGAGCTCCTACAATGAGCAGTTCTTC; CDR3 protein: CASSLVRTSGGSSYNEQFF
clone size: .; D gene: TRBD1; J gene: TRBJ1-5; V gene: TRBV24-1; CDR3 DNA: TGTGCCACCAGTGATTCCCGGACAGGGGGCCCTAATCAGCCCCAGCATTTT; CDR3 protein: CATSDSRTGGPNQPQHF
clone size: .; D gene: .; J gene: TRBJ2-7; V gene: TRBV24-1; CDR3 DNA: TGTGCCACCAGTGACTCGACAGGCGCCTACGAGCAGTACTTC; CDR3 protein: CATSDSTGAYEQYF
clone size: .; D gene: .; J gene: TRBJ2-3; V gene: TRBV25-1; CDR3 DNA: TGTGCCAGCAGTCAGACAAGCACAGATACGCAGTATTTT; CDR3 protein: CASSQTSTDTQYF
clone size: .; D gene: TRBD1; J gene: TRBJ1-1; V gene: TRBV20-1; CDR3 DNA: TGCAGTGCTAGTGCTCCGGGACAGGGAACGAACACTGAAGCTTTCTTT; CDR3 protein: CSASAPGQGTNTEAFF
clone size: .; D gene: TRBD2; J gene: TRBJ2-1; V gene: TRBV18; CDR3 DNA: TGTGCCAGCTCGCCAAAACGGGGGGGCTTGATCGATGAGCAGTTCTTC; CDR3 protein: CASSPKRGGLIDEQFF
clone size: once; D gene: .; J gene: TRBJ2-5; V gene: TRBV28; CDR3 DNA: TGTGCCAGCAGTTTAGGTCCAACGGCAGGTGGTGGGGAGACCCAGTACTTC; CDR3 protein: CASSLGPTAGGGETQYF
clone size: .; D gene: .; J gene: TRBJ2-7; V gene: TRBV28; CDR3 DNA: TGTGTTGCAGGGGACTACGAGCAGTACTTC; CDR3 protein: CVAGDYEQYF
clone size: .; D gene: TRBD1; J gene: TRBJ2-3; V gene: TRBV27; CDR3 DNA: TGTGCCAGCAGTAGGTCCCCGGGACAGGGGGCAAATACGCAGTATTTT; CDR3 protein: CASSRSPGQGANTQYF
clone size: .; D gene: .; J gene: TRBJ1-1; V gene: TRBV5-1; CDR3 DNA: TGCGCCAGCAGCTTGGGTAATAACGCGGGTACTGAAGCTTTCTTT; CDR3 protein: CASSLGNNAGTEAFF
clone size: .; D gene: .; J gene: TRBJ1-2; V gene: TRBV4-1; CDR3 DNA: TGCGCCAGCAGCCAAAATCCCACGGAGGACTATGGCTACACCTTC; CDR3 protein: CASSQNPTEDYGYTF
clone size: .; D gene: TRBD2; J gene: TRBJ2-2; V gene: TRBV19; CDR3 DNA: TGTGCCAGTAGTCCCCTTCGGACTAGCGGGAAGGGCCATGGCGGGGAGCTGTTTTTT; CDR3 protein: CASSPLRTSGKGHGGELFF
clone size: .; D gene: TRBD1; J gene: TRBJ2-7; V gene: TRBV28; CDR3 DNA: TGTGCCAGCAGTTCGACAGGGGCATCCTACGAGCAGTACTTC; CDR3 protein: CASSSTGASYEQYF
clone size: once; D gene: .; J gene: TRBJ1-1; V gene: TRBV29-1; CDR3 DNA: TGCAGCGTTGATAGGACAGTGAACACTGAAGCTTTCTTT; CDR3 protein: CSVDRTVNTEAFF
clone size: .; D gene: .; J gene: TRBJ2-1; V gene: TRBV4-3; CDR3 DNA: TGCGCCAGCAGCCAAGTCGATCGGAGCGAGGACAATGAGCAGTTCTTC; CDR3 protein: CASSQVDRSEDNEQFF